This T cell receptor (beta chain) was retrieved from a study of cytomegalovirus exposure and HLA in healthy donors. This clone was counted a few times. Its antigen remains unknown. The PCR made use of 60 Vbeta and 13 Jbeta primers. TCRdb keeps only in-frame clones here, not all; method: immunoSEQ multiplex PCR. The data show more than 110,000 clones, over 60% seen once. Whole-study results and caveats: Several of the most significant clusters appeared, in a later analysis, to be linked to common viral pathogens. Available immune exposure information was restricted to CMV serostatus only. In an earlier analysis, about 87% or about 30%: the productive usage of most TCR beta V segments.

The TCR originated in a woman aged 45-65 years in good health and CMV-seronegative. The sample comprised PBMCs.

The CDR3, as DNA: TGTGCCAGTAGTATAGGACAGGCGGATTCACCCCTCCACTTT. Amino acid sequence: CASSIGQADSPLHF. The chain links TRBV19 to TRBJ1-6; weak D call: TRBD1 (6 bases). CDR1 is LNHDA and CDR2 is SQIVND in the germline V gene (reference sequence). Between the trimmed V and J ends, which lost 1 base and 8 bases, there was a span of 9 bases. The CDR3 has 14 residues.